The entry below describes one T cell receptor beta chain. Its antigen is not identified. Trimming removed 5 bases from V and 2 bases from J; junction bases left unmatched: 6. Germline CDR1 reads MNHEY; CDR2 reads SVGAGI. The CDR3 is made up of 14 amino acids. This entry belongs to a study of T cell responses to AZD1222 COVID-19 vaccine. General observations from the study: In a largely white British group with more females than males, clonal diversity was possibly underestimated. The study reported that nearly half of spike-specific TCRs target unmutated variant regions.

Libraries were prepared by immunoSEQ multiplex PCR; TCRdb keeps only in-frame clonotypes and omits some of them. This table has 95,000 to 150,000 clones, around 92% appearing once. The sample in question was peripheral blood, obtained on day 0 of AZD1222 vaccination. V is TRBV6-5 and J is TRBJ2-7, with TRBD1 identical over 7 bases. This TCR derives from an adult in good health. For the CDR3, the DNA is TGTGCCAGCAGTCCCCGACAGGGCCCCTACGAGCAGTACTTC. Translated, it gives CASSPRQGPYEQYF.